This T cell receptor beta chain was observed in a study of blood T cell repertoires in COVID-19. Authors' analysis steps: Using reference gene primer amplification, nucleated cell counts were estimated. TCRdb's copy holds only in-frame clones and misses some; the assay was immunoSEQ multiplex PCR. That table is the source of V, J and clone size, and D and trimming were worked out from the DNA. The repertoire holds 250,000 to 350,000 clones, with roughly 80% as singletons. The V end lost 0 bases, the J end lost 0 bases, and 7 bases lay between the germline ends. CDR1 and CDR2 from the germline V gene are SGDLS and YYNGEE. The CDR3 runs 16 residues. Seattle patients were enrolled while actively infected and followed longitudinally.

The sequence derives from a human donor with COVID-19, enrolled during active disease. The donor label of this sample is uncertain. The genes are TRBV9 and TRBJ1-6, with a tentative D call TRBD1 (5 bases). Source material: peripheral blood. CDR3 amino acids: CASSVGGDSYNSPLHF. CDR3 nucleotide sequence: TGTGCCAGCAGCGTAGGGGGGGACTCCTATAATTCACCCCTCCACTTT. The variable domain in full, completed from reference TRBV9 and TRBJ1-6, reads DSGVTQTPKHLITATGQRVTLRCSPRSGDLSVYWYQQSLDQGLQFLIQYYNGEERAKGNILERFSAQQFPDLHSELNLSSLELGDSALYFCASSVGGDSYNSPLHFGNGTRLTVT.